This T cell receptor beta chain was retrieved from a study of blood T cell repertoires in COVID-19. The CDR3 length is 15 residues. V lost 5 bases and J lost 8; bases outside the gene matches: 9. Per the germline V gene, CDR1 is MNHEY and CDR2 is SVGAGI. TCRdb's table, derived via immunoSEQ multiplex PCR, lists solely in-frame clones and lacks some. The repertoire holds about 78,000 clones, with roughly 86% as singletons. The TCR comes from a man in his fifties with active or convalescent COVID-19. The V call is TRBV6-5, the J call TRBJ1-4; 9 nucleotides align to TRBD1. Sequenced: peripheral blood. CDR3 nucleotide sequence: TGTGCCAGCAGTAGGGAACAGGGGGCGGGAGAAAAACTGTTTTTT. It yields the protein CASSREQGAGEKLFF.